This TCR beta chain was sequenced during a study of T-cell reconstitution after alpha-beta-depleted transplantation in children. Study outcomes and limitations: The high TCRbeta diversity at day 60 in some patients came from surviving recipient T cells and thymic progenitors. T-cell numbers and diversity one year post-transplant derived largely from freshly generated T cells. As was reported, about two months after transplant, alpha-beta T cells came from several hundred expanded graft clones.

Construction of the TCRbeta library involved unique molecular identifiers. TCRdb re-analysed the PCR reads in MiXCR, keeping a single row per CDR3 protein. The sample lists 750,000 to 950,000 distinct CDR3 sequences; about 16% were seen once. A note on this clonotype: Antigen: not known.

This CDR3 spans 16 amino acids. Germline-derived CDR1 and CDR2 are KGHDR and SFDVKD. V shed 0 bases and J shed 0 bases, with 11 bases lying between them. V gene TRBV24-1 combines with J gene TRBJ2-7, with a weak D call TRBD2 (5 bases). The sequencing used PBMCs, mostly from graft donor cells, collected 360 days after TCRalphabeta/CD19-depleted stem cell transplant. This sequence was found in a male patient younger than 18 who had a stem cell transplant for acute lymphoblastic leukemia, so the T cells may come from the graft donor. CDR3 nucleotides: TGTGCCACCAGTGATTTGCAGCGGCGAATCTCCTACGAGCAGTACTTC. Protein: CATSDLQRRISYEQYF.